The clone carrying this T cell receptor (beta chain) showed up just a few times. The entirety of the isolated RNA underwent reverse transcription, so expressed TCRB transcripts were sequenced. Method: immunoSEQ multiplex PCR; TCRdb's copy keeps in-frame clones and lacks some. The data show hundreds of thousands of clones, 15% to 17% seen once. The entry originates in a study of beta chain features in type 1 diabetes. Trimming at V came to 4 bases and at J to 4 bases, leaving 6 bases not matched to a gene. The CDR3 length is 13 residues. CDR1 GTSNPN and CDR2 SVGIG come from the germline V gene (reference sequence).

The sample comprised naive CD4+ T cells from blood. The rearrangement links TRBV30 to TRBJ2-7, with 8 nucleotides matching TRBD1. The clonotype comes from a man aged 18 to 35 in good health. The CDR3 DNA follows: TGTGCCTGGATGGCAGGGGGCTTGTACGAGCAGTACTTC. Its protein is CAWMAGGLYEQYF.